What follows are 2 T cell receptor beta chains derived from one specimen sequenced in a study of blood T cell repertoires in COVID-19. Assay: immunoSEQ multiplex PCR; the TCRdb copy retains only in-frame clones and omits some. The sample has about 140,000 clones; around 90% are singletons. The sample consisted of peripheral blood. The receptors here all came from a woman aged 60-75 years with acute or convalescent COVID-19.

This chain uses TRBV5-1 with TRBJ2-3, with 12 nucleotides matching TRBD2. The CDR3 loop spans 17 amino acids. Per germline, CDR1 SGHRS and CDR2 YFSETQ. The V segment lost 0 bases and the J segment 0 bases; nucleotides outside the gene matches: 2. Here the CDR3 DNA reads TGCGCCAGCAGCTTGGATCTAGCGGGGGGGAGCACAGATACGCAGTATTTT. Protein sequence: CASSLDLAGGSTDTQYF.

In its sample, this clone was seen a few times. The chain is built from TRBV27 and TRBJ2-5; 11 nucleotides agree with TRBD1. V lost 0 bases and J lost 5; bases outside the gene matches: 8. Germline CDR1 reads MNHEY; CDR2 reads SMNVEV (reference sequence). The CDR3 is 17 amino acids. As DNA, the CDR3 is TGTGCCAGCAGTTTATCGGACAGGGGGCGGCCGTGGGAGACCCAGTACTTC. Protein: CASSLSDRGRPWETQYF.